This T cell receptor (beta chain) was documented in a study of Ad26.COV2.S vaccination and SARS-CoV-2 variants. Study-wide results and limits: Vaccinees displayed broader spike-specific TCR repertoires than placebo recipients.

This clone was recorded a few times. Its specificity is not known. The assay was immunoSEQ multiplex PCR, and TCRdb's table has in-frame clones only and misses some. Of some 460,000 clones listed, 89% are singletons. CDR1 is MDHEN and CDR2 is SYDVKM in the germline V gene. This CDR3 is 16 amino acids long. With V trimmed by 6 bases and J by 5 bases, 10 bases remained unmatched. Treatment of the sample: some 19 received Ad26.COV2.S at low or high dose, single or two shots; several received placebo; per-sample allocation not given. Sampling took place 63 days after the first vaccine or placebo injection. Expressing Wuhan-strain SARS-CoV-2 spike, an Ad26 vector served as the vaccine.

The starting material was peripheral blood, obtained in a trial of Ad26.COV2.S vaccine versus placebo. This receptor was taken from a person aged 18-60 years who received the Ad26.COV2.S COVID-19 vaccine or a placebo. The chain recombines TRBV28 with TRBJ1-5; 10 bases are shared with TRBD1. CDR3 amino acids: CASSPASGQGYQPQHF. CDR3 bases: TGTGCCAGCAGCCCCGCGTCGGGACAGGGGTATCAGCCCCAGCATTTT.